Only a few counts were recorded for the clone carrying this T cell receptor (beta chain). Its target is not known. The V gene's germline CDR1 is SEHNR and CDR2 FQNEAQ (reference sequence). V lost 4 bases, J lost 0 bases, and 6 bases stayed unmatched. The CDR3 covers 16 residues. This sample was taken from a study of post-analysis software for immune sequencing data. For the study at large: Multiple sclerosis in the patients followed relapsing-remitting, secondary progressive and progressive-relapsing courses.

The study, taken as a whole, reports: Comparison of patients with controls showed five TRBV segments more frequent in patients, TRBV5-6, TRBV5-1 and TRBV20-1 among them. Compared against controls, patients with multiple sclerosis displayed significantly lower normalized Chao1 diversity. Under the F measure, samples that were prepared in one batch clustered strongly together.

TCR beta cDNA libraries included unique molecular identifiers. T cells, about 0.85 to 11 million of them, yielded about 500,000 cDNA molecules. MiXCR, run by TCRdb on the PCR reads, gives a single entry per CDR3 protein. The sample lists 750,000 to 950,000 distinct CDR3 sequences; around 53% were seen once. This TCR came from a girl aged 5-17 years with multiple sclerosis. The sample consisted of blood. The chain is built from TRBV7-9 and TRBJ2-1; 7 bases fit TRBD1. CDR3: CASSSRDSSSYNEQFF. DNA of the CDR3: TGTGCCAGCAGCTCCCGGGACAGTTCCTCCTACAATGAGCAGTTCTTC.